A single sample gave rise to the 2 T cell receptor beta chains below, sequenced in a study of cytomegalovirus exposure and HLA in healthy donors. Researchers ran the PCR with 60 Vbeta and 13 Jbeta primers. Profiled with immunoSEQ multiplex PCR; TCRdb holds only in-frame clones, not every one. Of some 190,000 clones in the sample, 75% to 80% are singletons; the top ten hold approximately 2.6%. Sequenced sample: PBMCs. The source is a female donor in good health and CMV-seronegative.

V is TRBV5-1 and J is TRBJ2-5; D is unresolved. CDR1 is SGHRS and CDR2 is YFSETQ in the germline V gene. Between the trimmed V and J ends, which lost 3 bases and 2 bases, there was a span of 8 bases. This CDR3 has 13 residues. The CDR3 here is CASSSSPQETQYF. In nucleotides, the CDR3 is TGCGCCAGCAGCTCCAGTCCTCAAGAGACCCAGTACTTC.

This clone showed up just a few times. CDR3 region: CASSVQALSYEQYF. CDR3 nucleotides: TGCGCCAGCAGCGTCCAGGCACTCTCCTACGAGCAGTACTTC. V is TRBV5-1 and J is TRBJ2-7; no clear D gene. V lost 4 bases and J lost 0, with 11 bases in between. The CDR3 has 14 amino acids. Germline CDR1 and CDR2: SGHRS and YFSETQ.